The 26 T cell receptor beta chains below come from one sample, sequenced in a study of CD8+ T cells in alopecia areata. Specified treatment: oral pan-JAK inhibitor, 5-10 mg twice daily. Once RNA had been extracted, it was reverse transcribed into cDNA to act as the sequencing template. TCRdb keeps only in-frame clones here, not all; method: immunoSEQ multiplex PCR. This table has 180,000 or so clones, roughly 50% appearing once. This material consisted of CD8+ T cells sorted from blood, taken at week 24, from a patient treated with tofacitinib. The receptor set was obtained from a human donor with alopecia areata.

The genes are TRBV30 and TRBJ1-5; weak D call: TRBD1 (5 bases). The CDR3 is made up of 13 amino acids. Germline V CDR1 and CDR2: GTSNPN, SVGIG (reference sequence). With 4 bases removed from V and 6 bases from J, the gap between germline ends came to 13 bases. CDR3 DNA: TGTGCCTGGACGTCAGGGTGGGGTCAGCCCCAGCATTTT. It codes for CAWTSGWGQPQHF.

The V and J genes are TRBV15 and TRBJ2-7; D possibly uses TRBD1 or TRBD2 (6 bases each). The CDR3 runs to 15 residues. Germline CDR1 is LNHNV and CDR2 is YYDKDF (reference sequence). V lost 0 bases, J lost 3 bases, and 12 bases lay in between. Here the CDR3 reads CATSREAGEVYEQYF. CDR3 in DNA: TGTGCCACCAGCAGAGAAGCAGGGGAGGTCTACGAGCAGTACTTC.

The V call is TRBV30, the J call TRBJ1-1; maybe TRBD1 (5 bases). The V gene lost 4 bases and the J gene lost 4 bases, with 13 bases spanning the gap. The CDR3 is made up of 13 amino acids. CDR1 is GTSNPN, CDR2 SVGIG, per germline (reference sequence). As DNA, the CDR3 is TGTGCCTGGACCGGGACCTGGAGCACTGAAGCTTTCTTT. Translating gives CAWTGTWSTEAFF.

This clone was counted only a few times. V and J are TRBV14 and TRBJ2-6; possibly TRBD2 for D (5 bases). Germline assignment: CDR1 SGHDN and CDR2 FVKESK. The CDR3 has 14 amino acids. Trimming took 4 bases from V and 4 from J, leaving 8 bases between them. CDR3 sequence (DNA): TGTGCCAGCAGCCCGGGATTCGGGGCCAACGTCCTGACTTTC. This encodes CASSPGFGANVLTF. The whole variable domain, filled in from reference TRBV14 and TRBJ2-6, reads EAGVTQFPSHSVIEKGQTVTLRCDPISGHDNLYWYRRVMGKEIKFLLHFVKESKQDESGMPNNRFLAERTGGTYSTLKVQPAELEDSGVYFCASSPGFGANVLTFGAGSRLTVL.

The chain combines TRBV28 with TRBJ2-7, with D tentatively TRBD1 (5 bases). The length of the CDR3 is 17 residues. CDR1 and CDR2 (germline): MDHEN, SYDVKM. The ends were cut back, 6 bases at V and 1 base at J, with 22 bases in the middle. The DNA of the CDR3 is TGTGCCAGCAGCCGTCCCGCCCAGGGTGTCGAATCCTACGAGCAGTACTTC. Translating it yields CASSRPAQGVESYEQYF. The full variable domain, with the rest looked up from reference TRBV28 and TRBJ2-7, is DVKVTQSSRYLVKRTGEKVFLECVQDMDHENMFWYRQDPGLGLRLIYFSYDVKMKEKGDIPEGYSVSREKKERFSLILESASTNQTSMYLCASSRPAQGVESYEQYFGPGTRLTVT.

Only a few counts were recorded for this clone. The V call is TRBV19, the J call TRBJ2-1, with 8 bases matching TRBD2. The CDR3 runs to 15 residues. Germline V gene sequence: CDR1 LNHDA, CDR2 SQIVND (reference sequence). V lost 6 bases to trimming and J lost 6 bases; unmatched junction nucleotides: 10. The CDR3, as DNA: TGTGCCAGTAGCAACGGGGGGGGAACGGGCAATGAGCAGTTCTTC. It codes for CASSNGGGTGNEQFF.

This chain uses TRBV5-1 with TRBJ2-3, with 8 nucleotides matching TRBD2. The CDR3 consists of 14 residues. V trimming: 1 base; J trimming: 6 bases; junction bases outside the gene matches: 4. Germline V gene data show CDR1 as SGHRS and CDR2 as YFSETQ. CDR3 nucleotides: TGCGCCAGCAGCTTGATCCAGCGGGGGGATACGCAGTATTTT. It yields the protein CASSLIQRGDTQYF.

This clone turned up a few times. V and J are TRBV13 and TRBJ2-2; D possibly corresponds to TRBD2 (5 bases). Germline V lookup: CDR1 PRHDT, CDR2 FYEKMQ (reference sequence). The CDR3 totals 12 residues. Trimming took 3 bases from V and 7 from J, leaving 6 bases between them. CDR3 nucleotide sequence: TGTGCCAGCAGCTTTGGAGGCGGGGAGCTGTTTTTT. Its protein product is CASSFGGGELFF.

The chain links TRBV6-5 to TRBJ2-5; D is ambiguous. Germline V lookup: CDR1 MNHEY, CDR2 SVGAGI. The ends were cut back, 0 bases at V and 4 bases at J, with 6 bases in the middle. The CDR3 totals 13 residues. CDR3 nucleotides: TGTGCCAGCAGTTACTCGATCCGAGAGACCCAGTACTTC. Its protein is CASSYSIRETQYF.

The genes are TRBV15 and TRBJ1-6, with D hard to call. Germline V gives CDR1 LNHNV, CDR2 YYDKDF (reference sequence). This CDR3 comprises 16 residues. The ends were cut back, 2 bases at V and 1 base at J, with 9 bases in the middle. CDR3 nucleotide sequence: TGTGCCACCAGCAGACCGGGAGGTTCCTATAATTCACCCCTCCACTTT. Its protein product is CATSRPGGSYNSPLHF.

This clone has more than one count but fewer than ten. Other DNA sequences from this sample encode an identical CDR3 as well. This sequence joins TRBV5-1 and TRBJ1-1; D gene ambiguous. The CDR3 totals 11 residues. Trimming stripped 0 bases from V and 5 bases from J, with 2 bases between. The germline V gene has CDR1 SGHRS and CDR2 YFSETQ. The CDR3 DNA sequence: TGCGCCAGCAGCTTGGGAACTGAAGCTTTCTTT. Protein sequence: CASSLGTEAFF.

This clone was observed once. This sequence joins TRBV27 and TRBJ1-6; possible D gene TRBD1, 5 bases. V was cut by 5 bases and J by 9 bases, with 20 bases left in between. From germline, CDR1 is MNHEY and CDR2 SMNVEV (reference sequence). This CDR3 region has 16 residues. The CDR3 sequence: CASSIDVLGRGSPLHF. The CDR3 nucleotides are TGTGCCAGCAGTATAGATGTATTGGGTAGGGGTTCACCCCTCCACTTT.

The J gene is TRBJ1-5, the V gene TRBV12-5; 8 nucleotides agree with TRBD1. The CDR3 sequence is 15 residues long. Unmatched junction bases numbered 2, after V lost 4 bases and J lost 0 bases. Germline V gives CDR1 LGHNT, CDR2 FRNRAP. CDR3 sequence reads: CASGSGTGSNQPQHF. The CDR3 region has the DNA TGTGCTAGTGGTTCCGGGACAGGTAGCAATCAGCCCCAGCATTTT.

The chain joins TRBV7-9 to TRBJ1-2, with D possibly being TRBD1 (5 bases). The CDR3 covers 12 residues. Per germline, CDR1 SEHNR and CDR2 FQNEAQ (reference sequence). V was cut by 6 bases and J by 4 bases, with 9 bases left in between. The DNA of the CDR3 is TGTGCCAGCAGACCCGACAGCTATGGCTACACCTTC. Translation gives CASRPDSYGYTF.

There are a few counts of this clone. The chain links TRBV6-4 to TRBJ2-2; 7 bases align to TRBD1. Germline-derived CDR1 and CDR2 are MRHNA and SNTAGT. Unmatched junction bases numbered 8, after V lost 2 bases and J lost 5 bases. There are 16 residues in the CDR3. CDR3 DNA sequence: TGTGCCAGCAGTGACGAAAAACAGGGGTTGACCGGGGAGCTGTTTTTT. Amino acid sequence: CASSDEKQGLTGELFF.

This chain links TRBV19 with TRBJ1-1, with unresolved D. The V end lost 6 bases, the J end lost 1 base, and 9 bases lay between the germline ends. From germline, CDR1 is LNHDA and CDR2 SQIVND (reference sequence). This CDR3 comprises 13 residues. CDR3 residues: CASSRTANTEAFF. In DNA form, the CDR3 reads TGTGCCAGTAGCCGGACGGCGAACACTGAAGCTTTCTTT.

This CDR3 reads CSGTGGEYTEAFF. CDR3 bases: TGCAGCGGCACAGGGGGGGAGTACACTGAAGCTTTCTTT. The chain links TRBV29-1 to TRBJ1-1, with 8 bases identical to TRBD1. The V gene end was trimmed by 7 bases and the J gene end by 3 bases; junction bases not matched to a gene: 7. The CDR3 consists of 13 residues. The germline V gene encodes CDR1 SQVTM and CDR2 ANQGSEA.

This clone was found a few times. The chain employs TRBV5-6 and TRBJ1-1; TRBD1 matches 9 bases. V lost 6 bases and J lost 4; bases outside the gene matches: 7. CDR1 and CDR2 from the germline V gene are SGHDT and YYEEEE. This CDR3 contains 14 residues. The CDR3: CASKKTGGGTEAFF. The CDR3 DNA is TGTGCCAGCAAAAAGACAGGGGGAGGCACTGAAGCTTTCTTT.

This clone came up a few times. The chain is built from TRBV18 and TRBJ2-5; D is uncertain. V gave up 2 bases and J gave up 5 bases, with 15 bases separating them. Germline assignment: CDR1 KGHSH and CDR2 LQKENI. The CDR3 is made up of 15 amino acids. CDR3 sequence (DNA): TGTGCCAGCTCACCAGGCCTCGCTAGTCAGGAGACCCAGTACTTC. The encoded protein is CASSPGLASQETQYF. The complete variable domain, with remaining parts taken from reference TRBV18 and TRBJ2-5, reads NAGVMQNPRHLVRRRGQEARLRCSPMKGHSHVYWYRQLPEEGLKFMVYLQKENIIDESGMPKERFSAEFPKEGPSILRIQQVVRGDSAAYFCASSPGLASQETQYFGPGTRLLVL.

The V call is TRBV19, the J call TRBJ2-1, with 8 bases fitting TRBD2. The CDR3 consists of 15 residues. Germline CDR1 reads LNHDA; CDR2 reads SQIVND (reference sequence). Unmatched junction bases numbered 4, after V lost 3 bases and J lost 3 bases. In nucleotides, the CDR3 is TGTGCCAGTAGTATGAGCGGGGGTATCTACAATGAGCAGTTCTTC. As protein: CASSMSGGIYNEQFF.

The V and J genes are TRBV2 and TRBJ2-5, with TRBD1 as a possible D gene (6 bases). The CDR3 has 14 amino acids. Germline-derived CDR1 and CDR2 are SNHLY and FYNNEI. V gave up 5 bases and J gave up 5 bases, with 15 bases separating them. The CDR3 loop is CASSHSGVRETQYF. In nucleotides, the CDR3 is TGTGCCAGCAGTCACTCAGGGGTTCGGGAGACCCAGTACTTC. Drawing the rest from reference TRBV2 and TRBJ2-5, the complete variable domain is EPEVTQTPSHQVTQMGQEVILRCVPISNHLYFYWYRQILGQKVEFLVSFYNNEISEKSEIFDDQFSVERPDGSNFTLKIRSTKLEDSAMYFCASSHSGVRETQYFGPGTRLLVL.

The chain uses TRBV5-1 and TRBJ1-6; 7 bases agree with TRBD1. The CDR3 loop spans 15 amino acids. Germline V gene lookup returns CDR1 SGHRS and CDR2 YFSETQ. V lost 1 base, J lost 8 bases, and 6 bases stayed unmatched. The CDR3 spells CASSLSGDRDSPLHF. The CDR3 DNA is TGCGCCAGCAGCTTGTCTGGGGACAGAGATTCACCCCTCCACTTT.

CDR3 amino acids: CASSSTDRLYEQYF. The CDR3 nucleotides are TGTGCCAGCAGTTCCACCGACAGGCTCTACGAGCAGTACTTC. The chain couples TRBV27 to TRBJ2-7; D is possibly TRBD1 (6 bases). Deletions cut 4 bases from V and 3 bases from J, with 13 bases between. The CDR3 has 14 amino acids. Germline assignment: CDR1 MNHEY and CDR2 SMNVEV (reference sequence).

J is TRBJ2-7 and V is TRBV6-6; D not certain. Germline CDR1 MNHNY, CDR2 SVGAGI (reference sequence). V was shortened by 2 bases and J by 3 bases, with 11 bases between the two germline ends. This CDR3 region has 14 residues. CDR3 bases: TGTGCCAGCAGTTACACGGCAGGAGACTACGAGCAGTACTTC. It specifies CASSYTAGDYEQYF.

V is TRBV12-5 and J is TRBJ2-2, with 12 positions matching TRBD2. Germline V gene lookup returns CDR1 LGHNT and CDR2 FRNRAP. CDR3 size: 17 residues. V dropped 1 base and J dropped 6; count of bases not matched to a gene: 6. This CDR3 is CASGLAASGGASGELFF. The DNA of the CDR3 is TGTGCTAGTGGTTTGGCCGCTAGCGGGGGGGCTTCCGGGGAGCTGTTTTTT.

V is TRBV15 and J is TRBJ2-1; 10 nucleotides match TRBD2. Germline CDR1 LNHNV, CDR2 YYDKDF (reference sequence). The CDR3 contains 15 residues. J gave up 7 bases and V 0 bases, and 3 bases lay outside the gene matches. The CDR3 loop reads CATSRERTSGNEQFF. The DNA of the CDR3 is TGTGCCACCAGCAGAGAGCGGACTAGCGGTAATGAGCAGTTCTTC.